The 9 T cell receptor beta chains listed next were all sequenced from one sample in a study of blood T cell repertoires in COVID-19. This table comes from immunoSEQ multiplex PCR, and its TCRdb copy is limited to in-frame clones, with some not included. The top ten clones hold approximately 12% of a sample with around 64,000 clones, 82% of them seen once. The source material was peripheral blood. These TCRs come from a human donor in a cohort sampled during active COVID-19.

This clone has more than one count but fewer than ten. V is TRBV2 and J is TRBJ1-6; the D gene is possibly TRBD1 (6 bases). CDR1 SNHLY and CDR2 FYNNEI come from the germline V gene. Between the trimmed V and J ends, which lost 6 bases and 7 bases, there was a span of 13 bases. The CDR3 has 14 residues. CDR3 amino acids: CASRSGTLNSPLHF. In DNA, the CDR3 is TGTGCCAGCAGGTCCGGGACACTCAATTCACCCCTCCACTTT.

The V and J genes are TRBV5-1 and TRBJ2-7, with 9 bases aligning to TRBD1. From germline, CDR1 is SGHRS and CDR2 YFSETQ. V shed 1 base and J 6 bases; nucleotides not matched to a gene: 11. This CDR3 is 16 amino acids long. In DNA form, the CDR3 reads TGCGCCAGCAGCTTGAGTTTAGGACAGGGGTCGCGCGAGCAGTACTTC. It specifies CASSLSLGQGSREQYF.

The V call is TRBV7-8, the J call TRBJ1-1; possible D gene TRBD1, 6 bases. V lost 5 bases, J lost 0 bases, and 19 bases lay in between. Germline loops: CDR1 SGHVS, CDR2 FQNEAQ. The length of the CDR3 is 17 residues. CDR3 nucleotides: TGTGCCAGCAGCCTAAGGCCGGGAACAGGGATGAACACTGAAGCTTTCTTT. Protein product: CASSLRPGTGMNTEAFF. Full variable domain (remainder filled in from reference TRBV7-8 and TRBJ1-1): GAGVSQSPRYKVAKRGQDVALRCDPISGHVSLFWYQQALGQGPEFLTYFQNEAQLDKSGLPSDRFFAERPEGSVSTLKIQRTQQEDSAVYLCASSLRPGTGMNTEAFFGQGTRLTVV.

The chain links TRBV5-1 to TRBJ2-5; D might be TRBD2 (5 bases). The CDR3 spans 13 residues. Germline CDR1 is SGHRS and CDR2 is YFSETQ. Trimming took 4 bases from V and 8 from J, leaving 15 bases between them. The DNA for the CDR3 is TGCGCCAGCAGCCTGGACCCAAGCGGAACCCAGTACTTC. Its translation: CASSLDPSGTQYF.

V is TRBV27 and J is TRBJ2-7, with TRBD2 matching 7 bases. The J segment lost 2 bases and the V segment lost 6 bases, leaving 7 bases of the junction unmatched. The germline V gene encodes CDR1 MNHEY and CDR2 SMNVEV (reference sequence). This CDR3 spans 14 amino acids. The CDR3 region is CASSKEGTTYEQYF. The CDR3 region has the DNA TGTGCCAGCAGCAAGGAAGGGACTACCTACGAGCAGTACTTC.

The gene calls are TRBV18 and TRBJ2-3; D might be TRBD2 (7 bases). This CDR3 contains 16 residues. The germline V gene encodes CDR1 KGHSH and CDR2 LQKENI. With 0 bases removed from V and 2 bases from J, the gap between germline ends came to 12 bases. This CDR3 reads CASSPPAGDNTDTQYF. The CDR3 nucleotides read TGTGCCAGCTCACCACCTGCGGGGGACAACACAGATACGCAGTATTTT. Using reference TRBV18 and TRBJ2-3 for the parts outside the CDR3, the full variable domain is NAGVMQNPRHLVRRRGQEARLRCSPMKGHSHVYWYRQLPEEGLKFMVYLQKENIIDESGMPKERFSAEFPKEGPSILRIQQVVRGDSAAYFCASSPPAGDNTDTQYFGPGTRLTVL.

This clone was seen a handful of times. J is TRBJ2-2 and V is TRBV7-7; possible D gene TRBD1, 5 bases. Germline assignment: CDR1 SSHAT and CDR2 FNYEAQ (reference sequence). V lost 5 bases, J lost 0 bases, and 10 bases lay in between. This CDR3 has 15 residues. The CDR3 loop is CASSRQTANTGELFF. The DNA for the CDR3 is TGTGCCAGCAGCCGACAGACAGCGAACACCGGGGAGCTGTTTTTT.

This chain links TRBV28 with TRBJ1-2; 9 nucleotides agree with TRBD1. Per the germline V gene, CDR1 is MDHEN and CDR2 is SYDVKM. With V trimmed by 10 bases and J by 8 bases, 8 bases remained unmatched. The CDR3 is 12 residues long. The CDR3 is CAIIQGAGGYTF. The CDR3 nucleotides read TGTGCCATCATACAGGGGGCTGGCGGCTACACCTTC.

The J gene is TRBJ2-1, the V gene TRBV7-8; no definite D call. This CDR3 is 15 amino acids long. The V gene's germline CDR1 is SGHVS and CDR2 FQNEAQ. V was shortened by 3 bases and J by 0 bases, with 9 bases between the two germline ends. CDR3 region: CASSLLLSSYNEQFF. The CDR3 DNA sequence: TGTGCCAGCAGCTTGTTGCTAAGCTCCTACAATGAGCAGTTCTTC. Full variable domain (rest looked up from reference TRBV7-8 and TRBJ2-1): GAGVSQSPRYKVAKRGQDVALRCDPISGHVSLFWYQQALGQGPEFLTYFQNEAQLDKSGLPSDRFFAERPEGSVSTLKIQRTQQEDSAVYLCASSLLLSSYNEQFFGPGTRLTVL.